The clone carrying this T cell receptor delta chain was counted only a few times. The data are from a study of gamma-delta T cells after stem cell transplantation. Germline loops: CDR1 TSWWSYY, CDR2 QGS. The CDR3 extends over 21 amino acids. V lost 0 bases and J 1 base, leaving 24 bases between the germline ends. TCRdb re-called clones from the RT-PCR reads using CATT. The sample consists of about 13,000 delta-chain clones, roughly 32% of them appearing once. This receptor was obtained from a human donor. It is not recorded whose cells these are; they may come from a transplant donor. This chain joins TRDV1 and TRDJ2; D is unresolved. Sequences were obtained from gamma-delta T cells. The CDR3 here is CALGELPPSALDVGLTAQLFF. The CDR3 coding sequence is TGTGCTCTTGGGGAACTCCCTCCGTCCGCGCTAGACGTCGGTTTGACAGCACAACTCTTCTTT.